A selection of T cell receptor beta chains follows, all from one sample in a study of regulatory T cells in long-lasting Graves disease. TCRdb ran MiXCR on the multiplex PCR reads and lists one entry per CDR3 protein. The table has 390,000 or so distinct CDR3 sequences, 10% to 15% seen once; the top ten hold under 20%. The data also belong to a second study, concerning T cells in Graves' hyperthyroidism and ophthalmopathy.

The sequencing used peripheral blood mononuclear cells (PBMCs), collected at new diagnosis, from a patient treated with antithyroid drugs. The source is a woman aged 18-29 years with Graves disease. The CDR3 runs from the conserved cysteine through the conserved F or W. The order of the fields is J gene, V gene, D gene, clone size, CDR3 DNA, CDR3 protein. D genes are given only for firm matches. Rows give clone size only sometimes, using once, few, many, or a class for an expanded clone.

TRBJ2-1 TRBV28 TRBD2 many TGTGCCAGCAGTTCGGCGGGAGGCGCGGTCAATGAGCAGTTCTTC CASSSAGGAVNEQFF
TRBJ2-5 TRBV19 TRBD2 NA TGTGCCAGTAGTATTAGGGGACGACTAGCGGGGAAAGAGACCCAGTACTTC CASSIRGRLAGKETQYF
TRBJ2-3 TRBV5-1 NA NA TGCGCCAGCAGCTTGGCCGATGGGGAAGATACGCAGTATTTT CASSLADGEDTQYF
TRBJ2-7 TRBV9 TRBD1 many TGTGCCAGCAGCGTAGAGGGACAGGGCTACGAGCAGTACTTC CASSVEGQGYEQYF
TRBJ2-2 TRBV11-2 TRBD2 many TGTGCCAGCAGACGACCGGGACTAGCCCCCCCAGGGGAGCTGTTTTTT CASRRPGLAPPGELFF
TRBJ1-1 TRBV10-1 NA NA TGCGCCAGCGGACCGGGACCGAAGAACACTGAAGCCTTCTTT CASGPGPKNTEAFF
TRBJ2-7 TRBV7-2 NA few TGTGCCAGCAGCTTGGATAGAAGGGGCGAGCAGTACTTC CASSLDRRGEQYF
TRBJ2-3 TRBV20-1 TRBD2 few TGCAGTGCTTACAGCGGGAGGGGTACAGATACGCAGTATTTT CSAYSGRGTDTQYF
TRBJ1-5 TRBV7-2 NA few TGTGCCAGCAGCTTCCACGATCAGCCCCAGCATTTT CASSFHDQPQHF
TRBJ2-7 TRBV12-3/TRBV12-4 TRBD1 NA TGTGCCAGCAGTTTAGGACCCCCGGGACAGGGTTATTCCTACGAGCAGTACTTC CASSLGPPGQGYSYEQYF
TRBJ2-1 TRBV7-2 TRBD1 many TGTGCCAGCAGCCTCCTCACGACAGGGGATGAGCAGTTCTTC CASSLLTTGDEQFF
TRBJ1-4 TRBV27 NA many TGTGCCAGCAGTATAAGACAGAATGAAAAACTGTTTTTT CASSIRQNEKLFF
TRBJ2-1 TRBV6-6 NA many TGTGCCAGCAGTTACTCGATAGGGGCGGGTGAGCAGTTCTTC CASSYSIGAGEQFF
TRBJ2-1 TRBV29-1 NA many TGCAGCCATCTCAGGGGAGAGTCCTACAATGAGCAGTTCTTC CSHLRGESYNEQFF
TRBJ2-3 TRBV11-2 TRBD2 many TGTGCCAGCCAAACATCCGCTAGCGGGGGACCAGATACGCAGTATTTT CASQTSASGGPDTQYF
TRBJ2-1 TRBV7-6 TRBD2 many TGTGTGAGTAGCGGGAGCTCCAATGAGCAGTTCTTC CVSSGSSNEQFF
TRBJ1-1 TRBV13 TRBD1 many TGTGCCAGCAGCAATGGGGACAGGGAGGACACTAAAGCTTTCTTT CASSNGDREDTKAFF
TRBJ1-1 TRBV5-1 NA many TGCGCCAGCAGCTCGCCGGACGGAGGCACTGAAGCTTTCTTT CASSSPDGGTEAFF
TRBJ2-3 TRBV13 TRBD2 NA TGTGCCAGCAGCCTCGAGATCAGCGGGGCTACGCAGTATTTT CASSLEISGATQYF
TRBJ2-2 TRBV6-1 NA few TGTGCCAGCTCTCCACAGGGTTTCAACACCGGGGAGCTGTTTTTT CASSPQGFNTGELFF
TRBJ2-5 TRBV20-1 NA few TGCAGTGCTGGTCCCCGGGAACAAGAGACCCAGTACTTC CSAGPREQETQYF
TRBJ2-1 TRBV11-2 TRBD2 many TGTGCCAGCAGCTTGAGCGGGGGGTCTTTCAAGTTCTTC CASSLSGGSFKFF
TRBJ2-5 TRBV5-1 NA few TGCGCCAGCAGCGGGCAGGGGATGTACCAAGAGACCCAGTACTTC CASSGQGMYQETQYF
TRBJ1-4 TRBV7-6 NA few TGTGCCAGCAGCTTAGCGCTGGGCCGTGCAACTAATGAAAAACTGTTTTTT CASSLALGRATNEKLFF
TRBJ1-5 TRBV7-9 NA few TGTGCCAGCAGCTTAGGGCCGACGAATCTGCCCCAGCATTTT CASSLGPTNLPQHF
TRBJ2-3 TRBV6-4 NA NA TGTGCCAGCAGTGACTCGAAAGGGGGTAGGCCCATTTGCACAGATACGCAGTATTTT CASSDSKGGRPICTDTQYF
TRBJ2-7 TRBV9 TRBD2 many TGTGCCAGCAGCGTGACTAGCGGTCCCTACGAGCAGTACTTC CASSVTSGPYEQYF
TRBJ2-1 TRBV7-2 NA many TGTGCCAGCAGCTTGACCCAAAATGAGCAGTTCTTC CASSLTQNEQFF
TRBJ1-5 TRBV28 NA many TGTGCCAGCAGTTTCAGAGTCAATCAGCCCCAGCATTTT CASSFRVNQPQHF
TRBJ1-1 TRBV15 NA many TGTGCCACAGGGCAGGGACCCTTTGTGGCTGAAGCTTTCTTT CATGQGPFVAEAFF
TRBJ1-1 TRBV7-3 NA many TGTGCCAGCAGCTGGGAGAAGAACACTGAAGCTTTCTTT CASSWEKNTEAFF
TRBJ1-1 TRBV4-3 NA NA TGCGCCAGCAGCCAAGATCTATTTCTCCCGACAGGTGAAGCTTTCTTT CASSQDLFLPTGEAFF
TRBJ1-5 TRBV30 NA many TGTGCCTGGAGTAAACAGGGCGGTCAGCCCCAGCATTTT CAWSKQGGQPQHF
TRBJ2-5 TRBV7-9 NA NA TGTGCCAGCAGCTTAGTACAAGAGACCCGGTACTTC CASSLVQETRYF
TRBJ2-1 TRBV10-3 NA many TGTGCCATCAGTCGGAGGAGCTCCTACAATGAGCAGTTCTTC CAISRRSSYNEQFF
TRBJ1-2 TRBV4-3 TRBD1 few TGCGCCAGCAGCCCGGGATTGTTCGGGACAGGGGGTGGCTACACCTTC CASSPGLFGTGGGYTF
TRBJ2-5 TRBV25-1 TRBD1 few TGTGCCAGCAGTGGACGGGACAGGGATTCAGAGACCCAGTACTTC CASSGRDRDSETQYF
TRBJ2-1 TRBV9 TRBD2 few TGTGCCAGCAGCGTAAGTACTAGCGGGAAGTTCAATGAGCAGTTCTTC CASSVSTSGKFNEQFF
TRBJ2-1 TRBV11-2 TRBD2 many TGTGCCAGCAGCTTAATGGCCGGGACTAGCGGGAGGGGGCAGTTCTTC CASSLMAGTSGRGQFF
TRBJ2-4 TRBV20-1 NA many TGCAGTGCTAGGGGCGGACTTCAGGGGTTTACCAAAAACATTCAGTACTTC CSARGGLQGFTKNIQYF
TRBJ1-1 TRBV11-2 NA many TGTGCCAGCAGCTTAAGACAAGACCGTGAAGCTTTCTTT CASSLRQDREAFF
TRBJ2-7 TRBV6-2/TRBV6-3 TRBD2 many TGTGCCAGCAGTTACTCGCTGGGAGGGAACGAGCAGTACTTC CASSYSLGGNEQYF
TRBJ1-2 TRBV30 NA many TGTGCCTGGAAGCGCAGGTCGGATGACTACACCTTC CAWKRRSDDYTF
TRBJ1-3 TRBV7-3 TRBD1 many TGTGCCAGCAGCCCTGACAGGGCTTCAGGAAACACCATATATTTT CASSPDRASGNTIYF
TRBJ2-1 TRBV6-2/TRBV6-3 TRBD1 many TGTGCCAGCAGTACACAGGGGGCAGGATCCTACAATGAGCAGTTCTTC CASSTQGAGSYNEQFF
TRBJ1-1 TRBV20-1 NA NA TGCAGTGCTAGCAGGGTGAGCACTGAAGCTTTCTTT CSASRVSTEAFF
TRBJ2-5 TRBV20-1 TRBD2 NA TGCAGTGCCTTAGCGGGGCCGGTAATCCAAGAGACCCAGTACTTC CSALAGPVIQETQYF
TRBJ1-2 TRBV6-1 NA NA TGTGCCAGCAGCCAACCCCCTGGGGGCTACTATGGCTACACCTTC CASSQPPGGYYGYTF
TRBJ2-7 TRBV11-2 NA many TGTGCCAGCAGCTTGGAGAGGGGTGCGAGCTACGAGCAGTACTTC CASSLERGASYEQYF
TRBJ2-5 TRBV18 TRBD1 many TGTGCCAGCCTTGGACAGGGGAGAGAGACCCAGTACTTC CASLGQGRETQYF
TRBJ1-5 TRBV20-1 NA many TGCAGTGCTAGAGGATCAGGATATCAGCCCCAGCATTTT CSARGSGYQPQHF
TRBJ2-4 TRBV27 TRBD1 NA TGTGCCAGCAGTCCAGCGACAGGGCTGGGGGAGCAGTACTTC CASSPATGLGEQYF
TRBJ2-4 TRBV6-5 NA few TGTGCCAGCAGTTACGTGGGCAGGGAGGACTTAATAGCCAAAAACATTCAGTACTTC CASSYVGREDLIAKNIQYF